The 24 T cell receptor beta chains given below trace back to one sample, sequenced in a study of T cells in Graves' hyperthyroidism and ophthalmopathy. Amplification of TCR beta CDR3 regions used RNA as the template. Carried out on the TCR CDR3, a first-round RT-PCR used the HTBI primer set. TCRdb used MiXCR to reprocess the multiplex PCR reads, holding one entry per CDR3 protein. Seen here are roughly 640,000 distinct CDR3 sequences, approximately 15% observed once, and the top ten hold 2.5% to 4%. Sequencing was done on a sample of blood. These receptors were taken from a woman aged 40 to 50 with Graves' ophthalmopathy.

The chain carries TRBV6-1 and TRBJ2-7; 12 bases agree with TRBD1. The germline V gene encodes CDR1 MNHNS and CDR2 SASEGT. The CDR3 has 18 residues. Trimming at V came to 2 bases and at J to 1 base, leaving 9 bases not matched to a gene. The CDR3 DNA sequence: TGTGCCAGCAGTGAAAGGGGACAGGGGGCCCGGAGGTCCTACGAGCAGTACTTC. It codes for CASSERGQGARRSYEQYF.

This clonotype was seen only a few times. The chain has TRBV7-8 and TRBJ2-7; D gene ambiguous. Germline CDR1 SGHVS, CDR2 FQNEAQ. V lost 4 bases to trimming and J lost 1 base, with 11 bases between them. The CDR3 has 14 amino acids. The CDR3: CASSSQTISYEQYF. CDR3 nucleotides: TGTGCCAGCAGCTCGCAGACAATTTCCTACGAGCAGTACTTC.

The rearrangement uses TRBV20-1 and TRBJ1-1; no definite D call. This CDR3 comprises 15 residues. Germline loops: CDR1 DFQATT, CDR2 SNEGSKA (reference sequence). Between the trimmed V and J ends, which lost 0 bases and 0 bases, there was a span of 11 bases. This CDR3 reads CSAREGGEVNTEAFF. In nucleotides, the CDR3 is TGCAGTGCTAGAGAGGGCGGGGAGGTGAACACTGAAGCTTTCTTT.

This clonotype occurred a few times. The chain joins TRBV6-6 to TRBJ2-6; D unclear. This CDR3 is 15 amino acids long. Trimming left V 0 bases short and J 2 bases short, with 5 bases between. CDR1 MNHNY and CDR2 SVGAGI come from the germline V gene (reference sequence). CDR3: CASSYSWAGANVLTF. The DNA for the CDR3 is TGTGCCAGCAGTTACTCTTGGGCTGGGGCCAACGTCCTGACTTTC.

This clonotype was picked up many times. The CDR3 sequence is CSARDQETGGPNYGYTF. CDR3 sequence (DNA): TGCAGTGCTAGAGATCAGGAAACAGGGGGCCCTAACTATGGCTACACCTTC. This rearrangement joins TRBV20-1 to TRBJ1-2; 9 positions match TRBD1. Germline V gene sequence: CDR1 DFQATT, CDR2 SNEGSKA (reference sequence). This CDR3 has 17 amino acids. V shed 0 bases, J shed 0 bases, and the junction held 8 bases outside the gene matches.

This clonotype was seen more than once but under ten times. The V call is TRBV29-1, the J call TRBJ1-6, with TRBD1 as a possible D gene (5 bases). Germline V lookup: CDR1 SQVTM, CDR2 ANQGSEA. This CDR3 spans 13 amino acids. Trimming took 4 bases from V and 7 from J, leaving 11 bases between them. CDR3 nucleotides: TGCAGCGTTGGAGAGGGGATAAATTCACCCCTCCACTTT. Encoded protein: CSVGEGINSPLHF.

This clonotype was observed a few times. The chain carries TRBV6-1 and TRBJ2-1; D may be TRBD2 (5 bases). The CDR3 spans 17 residues. Germline V gene lookup returns CDR1 MNHNS and CDR2 SASEGT. Trimming pared 9 bases from V and 3 bases from J, leaving 24 bases between. CDR3 nucleotide sequence: TGTGCCAGGCGAAGTACGGCGGGCCAGCAACTCTACAATGAGCAGTTCTTC. This translates into CARRSTAGQQLYNEQFF.

The sample holds a few counts of this clonotype. The chain uses TRBV4-2 and TRBJ2-3, with 8 bases fitting TRBD2. Germline CDR1 is LGHNA and CDR2 is YNFKEQ. The CDR3 has 15 amino acids. V shed 2 bases and J 3 bases; nucleotides not matched to a gene: 4. The DNA of the CDR3 is TGTGCCAGCAGCCAATCGGGAGGGCCAACAGATACGCAGTATTTT. Residues: CASSQSGGPTDTQYF.

This clonotype was found many times. The gene calls are TRBV12-3 or TRBV12-4 and TRBJ2-1, with 10 bases matching TRBD1. The CDR3 runs to 16 residues. Trimming cost V 6 bases and J 8 bases; bases outside gene matches: 13. CDR3 sequence reads: CASSLRGGTGDHEQFF. The CDR3 nucleotides are TGTGCCAGCAGCCTCAGGGGGGGGACAGGGGACCATGAGCAGTTCTTC.

Ten or more counts support this clonotype. The chain is built from TRBV28 and TRBJ2-1, with D perhaps matching TRBD2 (6 bases). This CDR3 has 16 amino acids. V was shortened by 6 bases and J by 0 bases, with 15 bases between the two germline ends. In germline, CDR1 is MDHEN, CDR2 SYDVKM. The CDR3 loop is CASRPHSGASYNEQFF. In nucleotides, the CDR3 is TGTGCCAGCAGACCGCATAGCGGAGCCTCCTACAATGAGCAGTTCTTC.

This clonotype has a count of ten or more. The chain carries TRBV4-1 and TRBJ1-1; D unresolved. The V and J ends lost 6 bases and 5 bases respectively, with 25 bases between them. Germline lookup yields CDR1 MGHRA and CDR2 YSYEKL. The CDR3 contains 17 residues. The CDR3 region is CASRPSFLGLRWTEAFF. CDR3 nucleotide sequence: TGCGCCAGCAGGCCATCTTTTCTAGGACTGCGTTGGACTGAAGCTTTCTTT.

This clonotype appeared many times. The gene calls are TRBV6-2 or TRBV6-3 and TRBJ2-5, with a weak D call TRBD2 (6 bases). V was shortened by 6 bases and J by 6 bases, with 14 bases between the two germline ends. The germline CDR1 and CDR2 sequences are MNHEY and SVGEGT. The CDR3 contains 13 residues. The CDR3 here is CASSTGGPKTQYF. In nucleotides, the CDR3 is TGTGCCAGCAGCACCGGAGGGCCCAAGACCCAGTACTTC.

V gene TRBV3-1 combines with J gene TRBJ2-6, with a weak D call TRBD2 (5 bases). CDR1 is LGHDT and CDR2 is YNNKEL in the germline V gene (reference sequence). This CDR3 is 16 amino acids long. V lost 2 bases and J 4 bases, leaving 12 bases between the germline ends. The CDR3 here is CASSQPAGSGANVLTF. The CDR3 DNA sequence: TGTGCCAGCAGCCAACCGGCGGGTTCAGGGGCCAACGTCCTGACTTTC. Full variable domain (remainder filled in from reference TRBV3-1 and TRBJ2-6): DTAVSQTPKYLVTQMGNDKSIKCEQNLGHDTMYWYKQDSKKFLKIMFSYNNKELIINETVPNRFSPKSPDKAHLNLHINSLELGDSAVYFCASSQPAGSGANVLTFGAGSRLTVL.

The sample holds many counts of this clonotype. The chain couples TRBV16 to TRBJ2-1; TRBD2 aligns across 9 bases. Looked up from germline, CDR1 is KGHSY and CDR2 is FQNENV. This CDR3 spans 13 amino acids. V shed 6 bases and J 9 bases; nucleotides not matched to a gene: 6. The CDR3 DNA reads TGTGCCAGCAGTCGTAGCGGGAGTGTTGAGCAGTTCTTC. This translates into CASSRSGSVEQFF.

This clonotype has at least ten counts. This chain connects TRBV28 to TRBJ1-3; TRBD1 aligns across 11 bases. The germline V gene encodes CDR1 MDHEN and CDR2 SYDVKM. The CDR3 is 15 residues long. The junction had 8 bases not matched to a gene; V was cut back by 9 bases and J by 4 bases. The CDR3 DNA follows: TGTGCCAGTACCTTGAGGGACAGGGGGGGAAACACCATATATTTT. Its protein product is CASTLRDRGGNTIYF.

This clonotype was seen repeatedly, ten times or more. The V gene is TRBV12-3 or TRBV12-4, the J gene TRBJ1-6, with D unresolved. The CDR3 has 14 residues. Trimming cost V 2 bases and J 10 bases, with 12 bases left between them. DNA of the CDR3: TGTGCCAGCAGTTTAAGGGCCAGTGGGTCACCCCTCCACTTT. This sequence encodes CASSLRASGSPLHF.

This clonotype was counted ten times or more. This CDR3 is CASSLGGGTGELFF. The CDR3 DNA is TGTGCCAGCAGCTTAGGAGGCGGGACCGGGGAGCTGTTTTTT. The V gene is TRBV7-3, the J gene TRBJ2-2; D is possibly TRBD2 (5 bases). The V gene lost 2 bases and the J gene lost 5 bases, with 9 bases spanning the gap. Germline V CDR1 and CDR2: SGHTA, FQGTGA. This CDR3 is built from 14 residues.

A few counts support this clonotype. The rearrangement joins TRBV7-2 to TRBJ1-5; no reliable D call. The V gene lost 6 bases and the J gene lost 1 base, with 13 bases spanning the gap. The germline CDR1 and CDR2 sequences are SGHTA and FQGNSA. This CDR3 is built from 15 residues. CDR3 sequence: CASSSQAGSNQPQHF. The CDR3, as DNA: TGTGCCAGCAGTTCCCAAGCGGGAAGCAATCAGCCCCAGCATTTT.

V usage is TRBV19 and J usage is TRBJ1-1; the D gene is possibly TRBD1 (6 bases). Trimming stripped 3 bases from V and 1 base from J, with 12 bases between. This CDR3 is built from 15 residues. Germline V lookup: CDR1 LNHDA, CDR2 SQIVND (reference sequence). The CDR3 region is CASSIPRGANTEAFF. CDR3 nucleotides: TGTGCCAGTAGTATTCCTCGGGGGGCGAACACTGAAGCTTTCTTT.

This clonotype showed up many times. This rearrangement joins TRBV2 to TRBJ1-2; 9 nucleotides agree with TRBD1. CDR1 SNHLY and CDR2 FYNNEI come from the germline V gene. The CDR3 extends over 14 amino acids. The V gene end was trimmed by 5 bases and the J gene end by 7 bases; junction bases not matched to a gene: 8. CDR3 in amino acids: CASSSGGTGSGYTF. CDR3 DNA: TGTGCCAGCAGTTCGGGTGGGACAGGGTCTGGCTACACCTTC.

This clonotype was detected many times. The chain uses TRBV20-1 and TRBJ2-3, with a tentative D call TRBD2 (6 bases). The germline V gene encodes CDR1 DFQATT and CDR2 SNEGSKA (reference sequence). V shed 8 bases and J shed 1 base, with 16 bases lying between them. CDR3 length: 14 residues. CDR3 residues: CSTTRRAGTDTQYF. The CDR3 DNA sequence: TGCAGTACCACTAGGAGGGCCGGCACAGATACGCAGTATTTT.

Many counts were recorded for this clonotype. CDR3 nucleotide sequence: TGCAGTGCTAGTGGGGTAGGGGCCCTTATGAACTATGGCTACACCTTC. This codes for CSASGVGALMNYGYTF. V and J are TRBV20-1 and TRBJ1-2; weak D call: TRBD1 (5 bases). The CDR3 contains 16 residues. Between the trimmed V and J ends, which lost 3 bases and 2 bases, there was a span of 19 bases. Germline V gene sequence: CDR1 DFQATT, CDR2 SNEGSKA (reference sequence).

This clonotype was detected many times. The chain has TRBV11-2 and TRBJ1-2; D is unclear. V lost 3 bases to trimming and J lost 3 bases, with 17 bases between them. Germline V gives CDR1 SGHAT, CDR2 FQNNGV. There are 16 residues in the CDR3. Here the CDR3 reads CASSFSPQSSDYGYTF. For the CDR3, the DNA is TGTGCCAGCAGCTTTTCCCCCCAAAGCTCCGACTATGGCTACACCTTC.

This clonotype appeared many times. The J gene is TRBJ1-3, the V gene TRBV13, with D maybe TRBD1 (5 bases). This CDR3 region has 15 residues. Between the trimmed V and J ends, which lost 5 bases and 0 bases, there was a span of 11 bases. Germline CDR1 reads PRHDT; CDR2 reads FYEKMQ (reference sequence). Here the CDR3 reads CASSPFRVSGNTIYF. For the CDR3, the DNA is TGTGCCAGCAGCCCTTTCAGGGTCTCTGGAAACACCATATATTTT. Complete variable domain (other parts from reference TRBV13 and TRBJ1-3): AAGVIQSPRHLIKEKRETATLKCYPIPRHDTVYWYQQGPGQDPQFLISFYEKMQSDKGSIPDRFSAQQFSDYHSELNMSSLELGDSALYFCASSPFRVSGNTIYFGEGSWLTVV.